This entry is about one T cell receptor beta chain. The CDR3 loop spans 16 amino acids. Between the trimmed V and J ends, which lost 0 bases and 3 bases, there was a span of 12 bases. CDR1 is LGHNA and CDR2 is YNFKEQ in the germline V gene. The data were obtained in a study of technical replicates of blood from a handful of donors. Libraries were prepared by immunoSEQ multiplex PCR; TCRdb keeps only in-frame clonotypes and omits some of them. The profile shows under 85,000 clones, 85% to 95% of them singletons. The clonotype originates from a human donor in good health. The gene calls are TRBV4-2 and TRBJ1-5; D is unclear. The sequenced sample consisted of T cells isolated from PBMCs. This CDR3 reads CASSQEETGINQPQHF. The CDR3 DNA reads TGTGCCAGCAGCCAAGAAGAGACCGGGATCAATCAGCCCCAGCATTTT.